This record covers a single TCR beta chain. Its antigen is unknown. The data stem from a study of cytomegalovirus exposure and HLA in healthy donors. Study context: There were some 400 genotyped donors. Of these, roughly 84% fell in the genetic ancestry cluster associated with self-reported Caucasian donors. The study, taken as a whole, reports: The analysis excluded some indistinguishable V segments, including TRBV6-2 and TRBV6-3. Donors were assumed by presence/absence analyses to have roughly uniform sequencing depth. Apart from CMV serostatus, no immune exposure information was available.

The PCR made use of 60 Vbeta and 13 Jbeta primers. Sequencing was performed with immunoSEQ multiplex PCR; in TCRdb, only in-frame clones are kept and a portion is missing. The sample carries about 140,000 clones, roughly four fifths recorded once. The CDR3 length is 18 residues. Germline loops: CDR1 SGHTA, CDR2 FQGTGA. Trimming cost V 3 bases and J 0 bases; bases outside gene matches: 7. The clonotype originates from a female donor in good health and CMV-seronegative. The chain couples TRBV7-3 to TRBJ2-6, with TRBD1 matching over 8 bases. Sequencing used PBMCs. CDR3 in DNA: TGTGCCAGCAGCTTTGCCGGGACAGGAGGCTCTGGGGCCAACGTCCTGACTTTC. Its translation: CASSFAGTGGSGANVLTF.